This T cell receptor beta chain was identified during a study of cytomegalovirus exposure and HLA in healthy donors. Findings and limits, study-wide: Later, an analysis found that common viral pathogens appeared to be linked with several of the most significant clusters. Roughly even sequencing depth across donors was the assumption behind the presence/absence analyses. Most observed TCR sequences were rare, whereas some public TCRs were detected in many donors.

This clone is a singleton in its sample. As yet, its antigen is unknown. With 60 Vbeta and 13 Jbeta primers, the PCR was carried out. Only in-frame clones appear in the TCRdb table, and some are missing; sequencing was by immunoSEQ multiplex PCR. The sample has about 130,000 clones; approximately 63% are singletons. Sequencing was performed on PBMCs. The receptor comes from a woman aged 55-75 years in good health and CMV-seropositive.

The CDR3 nucleotides are TGTGCCAGCAGCCTACTCGGACTGTCCTCCTACAATGAGCAGTTCTTC. Its translation is CASSLLGLSSYNEQFF. This chain uses TRBV9 with TRBJ2-1; D is possibly TRBD2 (5 bases). Trimming stripped 4 bases from V and 0 bases from J, with 14 bases between. This CDR3 has 16 amino acids. The V gene's germline CDR1 is SGDLS and CDR2 YYNGEE.